The source of this TCR beta chain is a study of blood T cell repertoires in COVID-19. Study-level information: Whether acute or convalescent, the COVID-19 samples came from the United States, Italy and Spain. The cDNA or gDNA used as material had been derived from T cells, B-cell-depleted T cells, or PBMCs.

The method was immunoSEQ multiplex PCR; TCRdb's version includes in-frame clones alone and lacks a portion of them. This repertoire shows roughly 200,000 clones, less than 80% found once; its top ten account for less than 15%. The CDR3 consists of 15 residues. V lost 4 bases and J lost 4; bases outside the gene matches: 8. Germline V lookup: CDR1 SGHRS, CDR2 YFSETQ. The rearrangement joins TRBV5-1 to TRBJ2-7, with 10 bases aligning to TRBD1. This receptor was taken from a man aged 50 or older who had recovered from COVID-19. The specimen sequenced was peripheral blood. CDR3 loop: CASSGGQGKGYEQYF. The DNA for the CDR3 is TGCGCCAGCAGCGGGGGACAGGGGAAAGGTTACGAGCAGTACTTC. Filled out from reference TRBV5-1 and TRBJ2-7, the complete variable domain reads KAGVTQTPRYLIKTRGQQVTLSCSPISGHRSVSWYQQTPGQGLQFLFEYFSETQRNKGNFPGRFSGRQFSNSRSEMNVSTLELGDSALYLCASSGGQGKGYEQYFGPGTRLTVT.